Detailed here is one TCR beta chain. The antigen is not known. Germline assignment: CDR1 SQVTM and CDR2 ANQGSEA. The CDR3 totals 16 residues. V shed 1 base and J shed 4 bases, with 17 bases lying between them. The PCR had 60 Vbeta and 13 Jbeta primers. Here immunoSEQ multiplex PCR was the method, and the copy in TCRdb shows in-frame clones only, minus some. The sample lists roughly 160,000 clones, approximately 90% occurring once. These data originate in a study of cytomegalovirus exposure and HLA in healthy donors. As for the study in general: Some 85 million unique TCRs, all from HLA-typed donors, were included in an early release of the data.

Notes on the study in general: Some TCR beta chains (around 160 of them) were listed as cytomegalovirus-associated. Later analysis revealed greater clonal expansion in HLA-associated TCR beta chains than in equally common others. Presence/absence results assume similar sequencing depth per donor, which may not hold.

Sequenced material: PBMCs. This clonotype was sampled from a woman in her 30s in good health and CMV-seronegative. J is TRBJ2-1 and V is TRBV29-1; tentative D call: TRBD1 (6 bases). For the CDR3, the DNA is TGCAGCGTTGAAGGTCTATTCAGGGGCGATTACAATGAGCAGTTCTTC. Protein sequence: CSVEGLFRGDYNEQFF.